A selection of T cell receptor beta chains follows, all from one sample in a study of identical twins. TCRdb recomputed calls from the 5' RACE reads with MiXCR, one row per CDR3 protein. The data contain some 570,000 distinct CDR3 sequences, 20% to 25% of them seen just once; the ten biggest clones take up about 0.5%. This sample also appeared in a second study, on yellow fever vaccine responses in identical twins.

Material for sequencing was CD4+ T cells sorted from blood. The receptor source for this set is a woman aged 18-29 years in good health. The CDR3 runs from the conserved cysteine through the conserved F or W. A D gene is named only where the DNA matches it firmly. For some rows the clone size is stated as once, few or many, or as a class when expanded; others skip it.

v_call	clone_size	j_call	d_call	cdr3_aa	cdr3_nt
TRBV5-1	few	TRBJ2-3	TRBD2	CASSFDLAGTDTQYF	TGCGCCAGCAGCTTTGATCTAGCGGGGACAGATACGCAGTATTTT
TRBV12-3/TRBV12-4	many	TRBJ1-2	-	CASRAPNYGYTF	TGTGCCAGCCGCGCCCCGAACTATGGCTACACCTTC
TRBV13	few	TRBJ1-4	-	CASSSGGWENEKLFF	TGTGCCAGCAGCTCCGGGGGGTGGGAAAATGAAAAACTGTTTTTT
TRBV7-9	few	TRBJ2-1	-	CASSLSSSSEQFF	TGTGCCAGCAGCTTATCTAGTTCTAGTGAGCAGTTCTTC
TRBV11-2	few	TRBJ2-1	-	CASSLVRRNEQFF	TGTGCCAGCAGCTTAGTGCGTCGGAATGAGCAGTTCTTC
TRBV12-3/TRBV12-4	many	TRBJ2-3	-	CASSFGSTDTQYF	TGTGCCAGCAGTTTTGGTAGCACAGATACGCAGTATTTT
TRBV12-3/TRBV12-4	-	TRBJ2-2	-	CASRLPGQNTGELFF	TGTGCCAGCAGACTCCCGGGACAGAACACCGGGGAGCTGTTTTTT
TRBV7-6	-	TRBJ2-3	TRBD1	CASSQDRVVDTQYF	TGTGCCAGCAGCCAGGACAGGGTTGTAGATACGCAGTATTTT
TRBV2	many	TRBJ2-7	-	CASSPGFYPYEQYF	TGTGCCAGCAGTCCGGGATTTTACCCCTACGAGCAGTACTTC
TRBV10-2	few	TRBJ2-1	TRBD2	CASLIRLAYNEQFF	TGCGCCAGCCTAATTAGACTAGCGTACAATGAGCAGTTCTTC
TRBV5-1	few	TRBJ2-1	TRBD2	CASSYGTSGVEYNEQFF	TGCGCCAGCAGCTACGGGACTAGCGGGGTGGAATACAATGAGCAGTTCTTC
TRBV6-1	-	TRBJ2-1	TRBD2	CASSDLGAGGPVYNEQFF	TGTGCCAGCAGTGACCTAGGAGCGGGAGGGCCGGTGTACAATGAGCAGTTCTTC
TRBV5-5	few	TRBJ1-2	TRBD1	CASSLGQGFGYTF	TGTGCCAGCAGCTTGGGACAGGGCTTTGGCTACACCTTC
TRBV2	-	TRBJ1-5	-	CASRDTFNQPQHF	TGTGCCAGCAGGGACACCTTCAATCAGCCCCAGCATTTT
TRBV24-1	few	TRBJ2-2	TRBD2	CANPGLAGAGTGELFF	TGTGCCAACCCGGGACTAGCGGGAGCGGGCACCGGGGAGCTGTTTTTT
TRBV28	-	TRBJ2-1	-	CASSPHPNEQFF	TGTGCCAGCAGCCCACACCCCAATGAGCAGTTCTTC
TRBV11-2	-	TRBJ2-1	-	CASSLDFEQFF	TGTGCCAGCAGCTTAGATTTTGAGCAGTTCTTC
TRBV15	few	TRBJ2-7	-	CATSRTDRTSYEQYF	TGTGCCACCAGCAGAACAGACAGGACTTCCTACGAGCAGTACTTC
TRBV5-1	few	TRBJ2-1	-	CASSRGSVDNEQFF	TGCGCCAGCTCCCGAGGGTCGGTGGACAATGAGCAGTTCTTC
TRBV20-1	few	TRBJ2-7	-	CSARDDVGAGRTYEQYF	TGCAGTGCTAGAGATGACGTTGGGGCAGGGCGAACCTACGAGCAGTACTTC
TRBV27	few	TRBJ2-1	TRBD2	CASSRDYYNEQFF	TGTGCCAGCTCCCGGGACTACTACAATGAGCAGTTCTTC
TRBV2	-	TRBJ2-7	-	CASSELVYEQYF	TGTGCCAGCAGTGAATTGGTCTACGAGCAGTACTTC
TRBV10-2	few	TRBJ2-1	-	CASSPTGTPGENEQFF	TGCGCCAGTAGCCCCACCGGGACCCCCGGTGAGAATGAGCAGTTCTTC
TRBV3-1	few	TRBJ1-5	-	CASSPRPDLSNQPQHF	TGTGCCAGCAGCCCCCGTCCGGACCTTAGCAATCAGCCCCAGCATTTT
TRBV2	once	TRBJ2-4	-	CASTLVRSIQYF	TGTGCCAGCACTTTGGTGCGAAGCATTCAGTACTTC
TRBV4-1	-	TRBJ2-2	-	CASSQSGTIAGELFF	TGCGCCAGCAGCCAATCTGGGACAATCGCCGGGGAGCTGTTTTTT